Listed here are 18 T cell receptor beta chains from one sample, sequenced in a study of HIV-infected children after antiretroviral therapy interruption. Treatment described: PENTA 11 planned treatment interruption arm or continuous ART arm. RNA-based 3' RACE libraries used unique molecular identifiers. One entry per CDR3 protein results from TCRdb running MiXCR on the 3' RACE reads. This sample carries about 37,000 distinct CDR3 sequences, about 7% of them seen once, and the ten largest clones take around 1%. Sample: CD45RA+ CD4+ T cells from PBMCs, pooled from several time points, taken from a donor given antiretroviral therapy, either interrupted or continuous. The sample's subset: naive CD4+ CD45RA+ CD45RO- T cells. The source of these receptors is a pool of human donors with HIV.

This clonotype was seen many times. At one of its ends the junction is not consistent with the germline gene, which may arise from a read error. This rearrangement joins TRBV6-6 to TRBJ2-3, with D possibly being TRBD1 (6 bases). CDR3 length: 15 amino acids. From germline, CDR1 is MNHNY and CDR2 SVGAGI (reference sequence). The CDR3 sequence: CASSDGTTSAETLYF. Here the CDR3 DNA reads TGTGCCAGCAGTGATGGGACAACTAGTGCAGAAACGCTGTATTTT.

By proportion, this clonotype is medium-sized. Compared with germline, one end of the junction differs, possibly owing to a read error. The chain recombines TRBV6-1 with TRBJ2-5, with 10 bases matching TRBD1. Germline values: CDR1 MNHNS, CDR2 SASEGT. The length of the CDR3 is 15 residues. DNA for the CDR3: TGTGCCAGCAGTGATGATGACAGGGGGCAAGACACCCAGTACTTT. It codes for CASSDDDRGQDTQYF.

The V gene is TRBV28, the J gene TRBJ2-1, with 10 nucleotides matching TRBD1. The CDR3 length is 15 residues. The germline gives CDR1 MDHEN, CDR2 SYDVKM. With 9 bases clipped from V and 4 bases from J, the junction kept 9 bases outside the gene matches. CDR3 amino acids: CASLSGQGIYNEQFF. For the CDR3, the DNA is TGTGCCAGTCTCTCGGGACAGGGGATATACAATGAGCAGTTCTTC.

In its sample, this clonotype was seen a few times. Here the CDR3 reads CTIRGDYNEQFF. The CDR3 nucleotides read TGCACCATTCGGGGGGACTACAATGAGCAGTTCTTC. This chain uses TRBV29-1 with TRBJ2-1; TRBD2 matches at 7 bases. Germline CDR1 SQVTM, CDR2 ANQGSEA. This CDR3 contains 12 residues.

The CDR3 DNA follows: TGCGCCAGCAGCCAAACTCTAGCAGATACGCAGTATTTT. Translated: CASSQTLADTQYF. The chain couples TRBV4-1 to TRBJ2-3; D is uncertain. CDR1 is MGHRA, CDR2 YSYEKL, per germline. Trimming took 2 bases from V and 4 from J, leaving 7 bases between them. The CDR3 has 13 amino acids.

The sample holds many counts of this clonotype. This rearrangement joins TRBV12-3 or TRBV12-4 to TRBJ2-1; D might be TRBD1 (6 bases). Trimming stripped 6 bases from V and 1 base from J, with 13 bases between. The CDR3 runs 15 residues. The CDR3 sequence is CASSKTGKSYNEQFF. CDR3 DNA: TGTGCCAGCAGCAAGACAGGAAAATCCTACAATGAGCAGTTCTTC.

In this sample, this clonotype turned up many times. V gene TRBV5-8 combines with J gene TRBJ1-1, with 7 bases lining up with TRBD1. Germline V gene lookup returns CDR1 SGHTS and CDR2 YDEGEE. The trim removed 5 bases at V and 0 bases at J, leaving 4 bases unmatched. This CDR3 contains 14 residues. The CDR3 sequence: CASRQGQLNTEAFF. CDR3 coding DNA: TGTGCCAGCAGGCAGGGACAGCTGAACACTGAAGCTTTCTTT. Filled out from reference TRBV5-8 and TRBJ1-1, the complete variable domain reads EAGVTQSPTHLIKTRGQQATLRCSPISGHTSVYWYQQALGLGLQFLLWYDEGEERNRGNFPPRFSGRQFPNYSSELNVNALELEDSALYLCASRQGQLNTEAFFGQGTRLTVV.

Ten or more counts support this clonotype. This sequence joins TRBV12-3 or TRBV12-4 and TRBJ1-2; D perhaps matches TRBD1 (6 bases). This CDR3 has 14 amino acids. Trimming took 5 bases from V and 8 from J, leaving 18 bases between them. This CDR3 is CASSLGGGQKGYTF. The CDR3 DNA reads TGTGCCAGCAGTCTAGGGGGGGGGCAGAAGGGCTACACCTTC.

This clonotype was picked up many times. The chain uses TRBV28 and TRBJ2-7; D not certain. Looked up from germline, CDR1 is MDHEN and CDR2 is SYDVKM. V was trimmed by 5 bases and J by 2 bases, leaving 4 bases between them. The CDR3 runs to 11 residues. The CDR3 DNA sequence: TGTGCCAGCAGTCCCACCTACGAGCAGTACTTC. This encodes CASSPTYEQYF.

This clonotype is labeled medium-sized. This chain uses TRBV20-1 with TRBJ2-5; tentative D call: TRBD1 (6 bases). This CDR3 comprises 14 residues. Between the trimmed V and J ends, which lost 6 bases and 1 base, there was a span of 15 bases. CDR1 and CDR2 from the germline V gene are DFQATT and SNEGSKA (reference sequence). CDR3 residues: CSATPTGFQETQYF. In DNA, the CDR3 is TGCAGTGCCACACCGACAGGCTTCCAAGAGACCCAGTACTTC.

This clonotype occurred a few times. The chain has TRBV27 and TRBJ2-7; the D gene is possibly TRBD1 (6 bases). The V and J ends lost 5 bases and 11 bases respectively, with 13 bases between them. In germline, CDR1 is MNHEY, CDR2 SMNVEV (reference sequence). The CDR3 runs to 11 residues. The CDR3 sequence is CASSQSGVEYF. In nucleotides, the CDR3 is TGTGCCAGCAGTCAATCAGGGGTAGAGTACTTC.

This clonotype was detected ten times or more. The rearrangement joins TRBV7-2 to TRBJ2-5, with a tentative D call TRBD1 (6 bases). The CDR3 has 13 amino acids. Trimming shortened V by 10 bases and J by 2 bases, and 14 bases separated the two germline ends. Germline loops: CDR1 SGHTA, CDR2 FQGNSA. This CDR3 reads CAISRDRQETQYF. The CDR3 nucleotides read TGTGCCATCTCGCGCGACAGGCAAGAGACCCAGTACTTC.

This clonotype occurred a few times. The chain is built from TRBV4-3 and TRBJ2-7; possibly TRBD1 for D (6 bases). The V gene's germline CDR1 is LGHNA and CDR2 YSLEER. V was pared by 0 bases and J by 7 bases, with 13 bases between. There are 14 residues in the CDR3. The CDR3 reads CASSQDRGLGEQYF. CDR3 bases: TGCGCCAGCAGCCAAGACAGGGGATTGGGAGAGCAGTACTTC.

This clonotype was seen ten or more times. This chain connects TRBV3-1 to TRBJ2-2, with D possibly being TRBD1 or TRBD2 (5 bases each). Trimming stripped 4 bases from V and 0 bases from J, with 9 bases between. The CDR3 sequence is 15 residues long. Germline-derived CDR1 and CDR2 are LGHDT and YNNKEL (reference sequence). In nucleotides, the CDR3 is TGTGCCAGCAGCCGGGACGTATCGAACACCGGGGAGCTGTTTTTT. As protein: CASSRDVSNTGELFF.

This clonotype was recorded a few times. V and J are TRBV28 and TRBJ2-7, with 15 bases fitting TRBD2. There are 19 residues in the CDR3. CDR1 is MDHEN and CDR2 is SYDVKM in the germline V gene. The V and J ends lost 5 bases and 5 bases, in that order; junction bases with no gene match: 16. In DNA, the CDR3 is TGTGCCAGCAGTATCGGGACTAGCGGGAGGTCGGGTTCATTCGACGAGCAGTACTTC. It yields the protein CASSIGTSGRSGSFDEQYF.

The chain carries TRBV7-2 and TRBJ2-1; 8 bases agree with TRBD2. The CDR3 runs to 14 residues. Germline trimming cut 5 bases from V and 10 bases from J; bases unmatched to any gene: 10. The germline V gene has CDR1 SGHTA and CDR2 FQGNSA. This CDR3 reads CASSTRTSSLEQFF. As DNA, the CDR3 is TGTGCCAGCAGCACGAGGACTAGCTCTTTGGAGCAGTTCTTC.

V gene TRBV25-1 combines with J gene TRBJ1-1; 7 bases fit TRBD1. Germline CDR1 MGHDK, CDR2 SYGVNS. Trimming took 4 bases from V and 3 from J; bases not matched to a gene: 5. The CDR3 totals 14 residues. In DNA form, the CDR3 reads TGTGCCAGCAGTGGCCGGGACAGCCACACTGAAGCTTTCTTT. It translates to CASSGRDSHTEAFF.

This clonotype has just a few counts. The chain employs TRBV29-1 and TRBJ1-1; D gene ambiguous. The V end lost 2 bases, the J end lost 0 bases, and 7 bases lay between the germline ends. Per the germline V gene, CDR1 is SQVTM and CDR2 is ANQGSEA. The CDR3 sequence is 13 residues long. The CDR3 DNA is TGCAGCGTTGAATCTCTGTTGAACACTGAAGCTTTCTTT. Translating it yields CSVESLLNTEAFF.